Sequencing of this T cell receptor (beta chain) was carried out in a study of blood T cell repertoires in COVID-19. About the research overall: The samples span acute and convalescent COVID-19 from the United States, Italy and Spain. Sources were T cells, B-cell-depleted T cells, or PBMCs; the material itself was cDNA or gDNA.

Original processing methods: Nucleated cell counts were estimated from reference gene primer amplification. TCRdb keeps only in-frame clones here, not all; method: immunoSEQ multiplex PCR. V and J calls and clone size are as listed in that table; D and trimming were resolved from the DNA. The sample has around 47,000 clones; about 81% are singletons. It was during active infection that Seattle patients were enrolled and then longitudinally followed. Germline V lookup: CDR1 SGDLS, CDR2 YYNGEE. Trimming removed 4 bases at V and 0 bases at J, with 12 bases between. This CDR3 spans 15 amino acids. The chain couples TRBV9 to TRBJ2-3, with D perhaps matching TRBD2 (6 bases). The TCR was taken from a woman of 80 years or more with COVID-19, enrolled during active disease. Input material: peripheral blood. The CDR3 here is CASSPGLGSTDTQYF. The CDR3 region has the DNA TGTGCCAGCAGCCCGGGACTTGGGAGCACAGATACGCAGTATTTT.